These 13 T cell receptor beta chains originate from one sample sequenced in a study of blood T cell repertoires in COVID-19. Sequencing was performed with immunoSEQ multiplex PCR; in TCRdb, only in-frame clones are kept and a portion is missing. The sample lists about 78,000 clones; around 90% were seen once. Sequencing was performed on peripheral blood. Receptors were obtained from a woman aged 50 to 60 in a cohort sampled during active COVID-19.

This chain connects TRBV18 to TRBJ1-5, with no clear D. Germline values: CDR1 KGHSH, CDR2 LQKENI. V lost 2 bases and J 6 bases, leaving 11 bases between the germline ends. The CDR3 sequence is 14 residues long. The CDR3 DNA follows: TGTGCCAGCTCACCAGGCCGGGAGGGTCAGCCCCAGCATTTT. Translation gives CASSPGREGQPQHF.

This clone has a handful of counts. This chain links TRBV27 with TRBJ1-1, with 7 positions matching TRBD1. Germline-derived CDR1 and CDR2 are MNHEY and SMNVEV (reference sequence). CDR3 length: 15 residues. Unmatched junction bases numbered 9, after V lost 4 bases and J lost 4 bases. In DNA form, the CDR3 reads TGTGCCAGCAGTTCAAAAGGGGGCCTGGCCACTGAAGCTTTCTTT. Its protein product is CASSSKGGLATEAFF.

This clone was seen only once. The chain employs TRBV6-5 and TRBJ2-7; no clear D gene. Germline V gene data show CDR1 as MNHEY and CDR2 as SVGAGI. The CDR3 length is 15 residues. Deletions cut 6 bases from V and 5 bases from J, with 20 bases between. The CDR3 DNA follows: TGTGCCAGCAGCCCGAATTACGGTCGCCTAAACGAGCAGTACTTC. Translated, it gives CASSPNYGRLNEQYF.

Only one count was recorded for this clone. The V call is TRBV2, the J call TRBJ2-5, with a tentative D call TRBD2 (6 bases). Deletions cut 3 bases from V and 2 bases from J, with 16 bases between. The CDR3 runs to 16 residues. The germline V gene has CDR1 SNHLY and CDR2 FYNNEI. This CDR3 is CASSDSGMMGQETQYF. As DNA, the CDR3 is TGTGCCAGCAGTGATAGCGGAATGATGGGTCAAGAGACCCAGTACTTC.

This sequence joins TRBV19 and TRBJ2-7; 8 bases match TRBD1. J lost 4 bases, V lost 6 bases, and 8 bases had no gene match. The V gene's germline CDR1 is LNHDA and CDR2 SQIVND (reference sequence). The CDR3 runs 14 residues. The CDR3, as DNA: TGTGCCAGTAGACCGGGACAGGCACCATACGAGCAGTACTTC. Translated: CASRPGQAPYEQYF.

The CDR3 bases are TGTGCCACCAGCAGAGGAGACAGGCCGAACACTGAAGCTTTCTTT. This sequence encodes CATSRGDRPNTEAFF. The rearrangement uses TRBV15 and TRBJ1-1; maybe TRBD1 (6 bases). This CDR3 region has 15 residues. Germline-derived CDR1 and CDR2 are LNHNV and YYDKDF (reference sequence). V was shortened by 1 base and J by 1 base, with 10 bases between the two germline ends.

The V call is TRBV7-9, the J call TRBJ1-4; D is uncertain. CDR1 is SEHNR and CDR2 is FQNEAQ in the germline V gene (reference sequence). The ends were cut back, 3 bases at V and 5 bases at J, with 4 bases in the middle. This CDR3 has 12 residues. CDR3 residues: CASSFQNEKLFF. The CDR3 region has the DNA TGTGCCAGCAGCTTCCAAAATGAAAAACTGTTTTTT. The whole variable domain, filled in from reference TRBV7-9 and TRBJ1-4, reads DTGVSQNPRHKITKRGQNVTFRCDPISEHNRLYWYRQTLGQGPEFLTYFQNEAQLEKSRLLSDRFSAERPKGSFSTLEIQRTEQGDSAMYLCASSFQNEKLFFGSGTQLSVL.

This chain links TRBV14 with TRBJ2-3, with D unresolved. Trimming cost V 0 bases and J 7 bases, with 5 bases left between them. The CDR3 extends over 12 amino acids. Germline V CDR1 and CDR2: SGHDN, FVKESK. The CDR3 here is CASSQDSYTQYF. The CDR3 DNA reads TGTGCCAGCAGCCAAGATTCGTATACGCAGTATTTT.

This clone was recorded once. The chain combines TRBV7-2 with TRBJ2-3; the match to TRBD1 covers 12 bases. From germline, CDR1 is SGHTA and CDR2 FQGNSA. Germline trimming cut 2 bases from V and 5 bases from J; bases unmatched to any gene: 5. The CDR3 length is 16 residues. In DNA form, the CDR3 reads TGTGCCAGCAGCTTATCCGGGACAGGGGGCGTAGATACGCAGTATTTT. Translation: CASSLSGTGGVDTQYF.

V usage is TRBV2 and J usage is TRBJ1-2, with 7 bases lining up with TRBD1. The CDR3 totals 13 residues. Germline V gene sequence: CDR1 SNHLY, CDR2 FYNNEI. The trim removed 5 bases at V and 4 bases at J, leaving 4 bases unmatched. Here the CDR3 reads CASSSGTAYGYTF. As DNA, the CDR3 is TGTGCCAGCAGTTCCGGGACAGCCTATGGCTACACCTTC.

The V call is TRBV12-3 or TRBV12-4, the J call TRBJ1-3; D is undetermined. V was clipped by 7 bases and J by 0 bases, with 7 bases between them. This CDR3 has 13 residues. This chain's CDR3 is CASTQASGNTIYF. The CDR3, as DNA: TGTGCCAGCACCCAAGCCTCTGGAAACACCATATATTTT.

CDR3 amino acids: CAWSVPGGREDEQYF. The CDR3 coding sequence is TGTGCCTGGAGTGTCCCGGGCGGGAGGGAAGACGAGCAGTACTTC. This sequence joins TRBV30 and TRBJ2-7; 9 bases map to TRBD2. Germline CDR1 and CDR2: GTSNPN and SVGIG (reference sequence). The CDR3 is 15 amino acids. V gave up 0 bases and J gave up 5 bases; unmatched junction bases: 8. Drawing the rest from reference TRBV30 and TRBJ2-7, the complete variable domain is SQTIHQWPATLVQPVGSPLSLECTVEGTSNPNLYWYRQAAGRGLQLLFYSVGIGQISSEVPQNLSASRPQDRQFILSSKKLLLSDSGFYLCAWSVPGGREDEQYFGPGTRLTVT.

This chain uses TRBV5-1 with TRBJ2-5, with TRBD2 as a possible D gene (5 bases). The CDR3 covers 12 residues. CDR1 is SGHRS, CDR2 YFSETQ, per germline. Trimming shortened V by 4 bases and J by 5 bases, and 9 bases separated the two germline ends. The chain's CDR3 is CASSVPGETQYF. The CDR3 nucleotides are TGCGCCAGCAGCGTCCCGGGGGAGACCCAGTACTTC.